The clone carrying this T cell receptor beta chain occurred once. Its antigen is still unknown. The data were taken from a study of shared clonotypes between healthy human individuals. Germline V gene sequence: CDR1 SGHTA, CDR2 FQGTGA. This CDR3 is built from 12 residues. Trimming stripped 5 bases from V and 13 bases from J, with 15 bases between. Clones were sequenced by immunoSEQ multiplex PCR, and TCRdb holds only the in-frame ones, with some missing. The sample lists 2 million to 2.5 million clones; over 85% were seen once. Findings and limits, study-wide: Blood was the sole source, and tissue repertoires probably differ.

The sequenced sample was naive CD4+ T cells from PBMCs. Indicated subset: CD45RA+ positively selected. This sequence originates from a young man in good health. Some clones in this sample may be carry-over from other donors' samples. The rearrangement uses TRBV7-3 and TRBJ2-1; D is possibly TRBD1 or TRBD2 (5 bases each). The CDR3: CASSSDRDPQFF. CDR3 DNA: TGTGCCAGCAGCAGCGACCGGGACCCACAGTTCTTC.